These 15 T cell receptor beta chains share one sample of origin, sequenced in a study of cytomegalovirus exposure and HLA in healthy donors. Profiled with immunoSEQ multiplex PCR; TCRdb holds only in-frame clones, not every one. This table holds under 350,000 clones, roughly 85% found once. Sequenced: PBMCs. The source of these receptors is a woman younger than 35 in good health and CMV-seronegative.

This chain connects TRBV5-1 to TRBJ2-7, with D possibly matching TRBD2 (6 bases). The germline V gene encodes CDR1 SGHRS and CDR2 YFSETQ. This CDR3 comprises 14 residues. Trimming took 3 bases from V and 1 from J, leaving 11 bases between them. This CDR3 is CASSSSGSSYEQYF. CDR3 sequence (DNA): TGCGCCAGCAGCTCCTCCGGGAGTTCCTACGAGCAGTACTTC.

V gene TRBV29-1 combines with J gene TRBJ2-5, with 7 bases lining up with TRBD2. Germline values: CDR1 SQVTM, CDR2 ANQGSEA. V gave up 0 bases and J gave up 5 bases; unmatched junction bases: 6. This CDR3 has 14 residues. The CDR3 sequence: CSVEDLSGRETQYF. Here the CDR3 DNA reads TGCAGCGTTGAAGATCTTTCCGGGAGGGAGACCCAGTACTTC.

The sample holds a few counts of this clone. CDR3 coding DNA: TGTGCCAGCAGCACCAGACAGGGCGGCACTGAAGCTTTCTTT. Its translation is CASSTRQGGTEAFF. The chain joins TRBV7-2 to TRBJ1-1, with 7 bases that match TRBD1. Trimming removed 5 bases from V and 4 bases from J; junction bases left unmatched: 7. Looked up from germline, CDR1 is SGHTA and CDR2 is FQGNSA. This CDR3 has 14 residues.

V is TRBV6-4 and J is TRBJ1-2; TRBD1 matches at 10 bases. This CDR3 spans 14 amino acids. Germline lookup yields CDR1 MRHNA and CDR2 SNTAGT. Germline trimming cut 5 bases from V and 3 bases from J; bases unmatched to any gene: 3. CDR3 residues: CASSKDRGYYGYTF. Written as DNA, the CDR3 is TGTGCCAGCAGTAAGGACAGGGGGTACTATGGCTACACCTTC.

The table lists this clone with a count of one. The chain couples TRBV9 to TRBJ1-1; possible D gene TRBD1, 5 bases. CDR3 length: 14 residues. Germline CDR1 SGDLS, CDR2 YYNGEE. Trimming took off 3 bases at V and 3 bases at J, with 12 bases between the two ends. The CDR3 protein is CASSGGGSYTEAFF. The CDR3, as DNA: TGTGCCAGCAGCGGTGGGGGGTCCTACACTGAAGCTTTCTTT.

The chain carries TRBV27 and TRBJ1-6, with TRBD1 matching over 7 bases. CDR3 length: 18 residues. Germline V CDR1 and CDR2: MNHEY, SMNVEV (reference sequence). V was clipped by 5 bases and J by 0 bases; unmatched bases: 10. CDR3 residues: CASSPATGISSYNSPLHF. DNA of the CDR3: TGTGCCAGCAGTCCCGCGACAGGGATAAGCTCCTATAATTCACCCCTCCACTTT.

The CDR3 protein is CAWRRTVTDTQYF. CDR3 nucleotide sequence: TGTGCCTGGAGAAGGACAGTCACAGATACGCAGTATTTT. The gene calls are TRBV30 and TRBJ2-3; TRBD1 might be the D (6 bases). The CDR3 has 13 residues. Germline CDR1 is GTSNPN and CDR2 is SVGIG (reference sequence). The germline V and J ends were trimmed by 3 bases and 2 bases, with 9 bases remaining between them.

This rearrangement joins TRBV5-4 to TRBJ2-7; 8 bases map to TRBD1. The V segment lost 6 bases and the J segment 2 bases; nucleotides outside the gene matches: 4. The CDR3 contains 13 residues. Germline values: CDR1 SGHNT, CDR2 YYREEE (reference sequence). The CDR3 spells CASKQGDAYEQYF. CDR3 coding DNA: TGTGCCAGCAAACAGGGGGACGCCTACGAGCAGTACTTC.

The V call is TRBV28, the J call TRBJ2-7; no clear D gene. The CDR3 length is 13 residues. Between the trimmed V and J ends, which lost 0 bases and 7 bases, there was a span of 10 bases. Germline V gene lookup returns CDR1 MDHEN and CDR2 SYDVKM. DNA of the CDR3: TGTGCCAGCAGTTTATGGTCCTCACGGGAGCAGTACTTC. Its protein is CASSLWSSREQYF.

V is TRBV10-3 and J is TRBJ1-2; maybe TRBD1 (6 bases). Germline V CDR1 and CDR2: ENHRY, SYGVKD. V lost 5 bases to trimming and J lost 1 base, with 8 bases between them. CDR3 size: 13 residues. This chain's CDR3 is CAISKDSNYGYTF. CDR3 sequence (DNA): TGTGCCATCAGTAAGGACAGTAACTATGGCTACACCTTC.

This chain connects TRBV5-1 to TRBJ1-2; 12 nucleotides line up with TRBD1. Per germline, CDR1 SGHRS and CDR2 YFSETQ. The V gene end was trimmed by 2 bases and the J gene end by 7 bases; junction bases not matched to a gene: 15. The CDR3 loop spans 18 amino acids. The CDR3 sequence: CASSLAPGQGAFFSGYTF. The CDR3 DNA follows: TGCGCCAGCAGCTTAGCACCGGGACAGGGGGCCTTTTTTTCTGGCTACACCTTC. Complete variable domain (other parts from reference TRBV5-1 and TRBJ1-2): KAGVTQTPRYLIKTRGQQVTLSCSPISGHRSVSWYQQTPGQGLQFLFEYFSETQRNKGNFPGRFSGRQFSNSRSEMNVSTLELGDSALYLCASSLAPGQGAFFSGYTFGSGTRLTVV.

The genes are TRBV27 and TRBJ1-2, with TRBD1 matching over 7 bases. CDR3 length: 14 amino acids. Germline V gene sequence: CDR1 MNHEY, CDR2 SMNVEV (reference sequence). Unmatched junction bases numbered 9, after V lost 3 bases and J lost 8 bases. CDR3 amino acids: CASSFRDSAQGYTF. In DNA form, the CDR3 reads TGTGCCAGCAGTTTCCGGGACAGCGCACAAGGCTACACCTTC.

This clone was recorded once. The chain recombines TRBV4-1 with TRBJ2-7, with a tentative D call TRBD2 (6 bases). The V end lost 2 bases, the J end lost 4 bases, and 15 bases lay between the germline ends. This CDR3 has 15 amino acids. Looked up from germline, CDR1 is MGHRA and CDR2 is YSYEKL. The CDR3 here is CASSQPTRVPYEQYF. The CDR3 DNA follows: TGCGCCAGCAGCCAACCGACTAGGGTGCCTTACGAGCAGTACTTC.

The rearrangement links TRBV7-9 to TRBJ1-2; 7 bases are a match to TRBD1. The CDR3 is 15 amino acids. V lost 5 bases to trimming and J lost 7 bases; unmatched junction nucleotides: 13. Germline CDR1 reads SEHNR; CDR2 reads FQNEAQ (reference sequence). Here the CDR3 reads CASSLAENRGRGYTF. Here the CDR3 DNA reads TGTGCCAGCAGCCTCGCAGAAAACAGGGGTCGTGGCTACACCTTC.

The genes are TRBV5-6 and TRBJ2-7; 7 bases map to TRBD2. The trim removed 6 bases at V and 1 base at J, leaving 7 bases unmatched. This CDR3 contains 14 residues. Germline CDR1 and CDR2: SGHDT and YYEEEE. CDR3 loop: CASTSGTISYEQYF. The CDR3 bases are TGTGCCAGCACCTCCGGGACTATATCCTACGAGCAGTACTTC.